This passage covers 19 T cell receptor beta chains from one sample sequenced in a study of blood T cell repertoires in COVID-19. Sequenced by immunoSEQ multiplex PCR; TCRdb stores in-frame clones only, minus some. The sample lists approximately 52,000 clones, 75% to 95% seen once, with around 6.5% in the top ten. The sample consisted of peripheral blood. These receptors all stem from a man aged 50 to 59 with active COVID-19.

The chain combines TRBV28 with TRBJ2-5; 10 bases map to TRBD2. V gave up 5 bases and J gave up 1 base; unmatched junction bases: 4. The CDR3 is 15 amino acids. CDR1 MDHEN and CDR2 SYDVKM come from the germline V gene. The CDR3 loop is CASSHRTSGQETQYF. CDR3 nucleotides: TGTGCCAGCAGTCATAGGACTAGCGGCCAAGAGACCCAGTACTTC.

The CDR3 reads CSVSGVGTNEKLFF. CDR3 in DNA: TGCAGCGTATCAGGGGTGGGCACTAATGAAAAACTGTTTTTT. The chain recombines TRBV29-1 with TRBJ1-4; D is perhaps TRBD1 (6 bases). V was shortened by 6 bases and J by 2 bases, with 13 bases between the two germline ends. The CDR3 length is 14 residues. Germline V gene sequence: CDR1 SQVTM, CDR2 ANQGSEA.

The J gene is TRBJ2-3, the V gene TRBV2; 7 bases line up with TRBD1. CDR1 SNHLY and CDR2 FYNNEI come from the germline V gene. The CDR3 length is 14 residues. V trimming: 6 bases; J trimming: 4 bases; junction bases outside the gene matches: 7. The CDR3 DNA follows: TGTGCCAGCAGCCGACAGGGCTCCCCAGATACGCAGTATTTT. This sequence encodes CASSRQGSPDTQYF.

This chain uses TRBV28 with TRBJ1-2, with 8 bases fitting TRBD1. J was trimmed by 4 bases and V by 3 bases; bases with no gene match: 4. The germline V gene has CDR1 MDHEN and CDR2 SYDVKM. The CDR3 length is 14 residues. CDR3 loop: CASSFRQGRYGYTF. The DNA for the CDR3 is TGTGCCAGCAGTTTTCGACAGGGGCGCTATGGCTACACCTTC.

The chain joins TRBV19 to TRBJ2-1, with 7 bases matching TRBD2. CDR3 size: 16 residues. The junction had 16 bases not matched to a gene; V was cut back by 5 bases and J by 9 bases. The germline gives CDR1 LNHDA, CDR2 SQIVND (reference sequence). DNA of the CDR3: TGTGCCAGTAGTGCCCCTTTAACTAGCGCCCCCAGTGAGCAGTTCTTC. It translates to CASSAPLTSAPSEQFF.

The chain is built from TRBV27 and TRBJ2-7; D may be TRBD1 (5 bases). Germline V gene data show CDR1 as MNHEY and CDR2 as SMNVEV (reference sequence). V shed 6 bases and J shed 4 bases, with 16 bases lying between them. The CDR3 is made up of 14 amino acids. This CDR3 reads CASRGVSTGYEQYF. The CDR3 DNA reads TGTGCCAGCAGAGGGGTATCCACGGGTTACGAGCAGTACTTC.

Here the CDR3 reads CASTITGTSGGGGTQYF. CDR3 nucleotide sequence: TGCGCCAGCACAATCACCGGGACTAGCGGTGGAGGAGGGACCCAGTACTTC. The chain combines TRBV10-2 with TRBJ2-5; 11 bases agree with TRBD2. CDR1 is WSHSY, CDR2 SAAADI, per germline. V was clipped by 7 bases and J by 7 bases; unmatched bases: 17. This CDR3 comprises 17 residues.

The chain has TRBV2 and TRBJ1-4, with D uncertain. This CDR3 contains 12 residues. V gave up 3 bases and J gave up 8 bases, with 7 bases separating them. The germline gives CDR1 SNHLY, CDR2 FYNNEI. The CDR3 loop reads CASSDLREKLFF. For the CDR3, the DNA is TGTGCCAGCAGTGATTTGAGGGAAAAACTGTTTTTT. The full variable domain, completed using reference TRBV2 and TRBJ1-4, is EPEVTQTPSHQVTQMGQEVILRCVPISNHLYFYWYRQILGQKVEFLVSFYNNEISEKSEIFDDQFSVERPDGSNFTLKIRSTKLEDSAMYFCASSDLREKLFFGSGTQLSVL.

This clone was seen only a few times. The rearrangement uses TRBV19 and TRBJ2-2; 12 positions agree with TRBD2. The germline CDR1 and CDR2 sequences are LNHDA and SQIVND (reference sequence). V trimming: 7 bases; J trimming: 2 bases; junction bases outside the gene matches: 5. The CDR3 is made up of 16 amino acids. The CDR3 DNA reads TGTGCCAGTACCTCGACTAGCGGGAGTAACACCGGGGAGCTGTTTTTT. Translated: CASTSTSGSNTGELFF.

The V and J genes are TRBV6-6 and TRBJ2-7, with D perhaps TRBD1 (6 bases). The CDR3 totals 16 residues. CDR1 is MNHNY, CDR2 SVGAGI, per germline (reference sequence). The V end was cut by 2 bases, the J end by 2 bases, with 16 bases between. The CDR3 nucleotides read TGTGCCAGCAGTTACCGAAGGAGGACAGAGGCCTACGAGCAGTACTTC. Translated: CASSYRRRTEAYEQYF.

This chain uses TRBV7-2 with TRBJ2-6; 8 bases are shared with TRBD1. This CDR3 spans 15 amino acids. The ends lost 4 bases at V and 2 bases at J; junction bases unmatched: 1. Germline assignment: CDR1 SGHTA and CDR2 FQGNSA. The CDR3 reads CASSSDRAGANVLTF. For the CDR3, the DNA is TGTGCCAGCAGCTCGGACAGGGCTGGGGCCAACGTCCTGACTTTC.

As DNA, the CDR3 is TGTGCCAGCAACGACAACCAAGAGACCCAGTACTTC. The encoded protein is CASNDNQETQYF. The J gene is TRBJ2-5, the V gene TRBV2; the D is unclear. The V end lost 7 bases, the J end lost 0 bases, and 6 bases lay between the germline ends. CDR3 length equals 12 residues. The germline V gene encodes CDR1 SNHLY and CDR2 FYNNEI.

The chain couples TRBV5-4 to TRBJ2-2; 10 bases agree with TRBD1. V was pared by 3 bases and J by 4 bases, with 0 bases of the junction left unmatched. This CDR3 has 14 amino acids. Germline lookup yields CDR1 SGHNT and CDR2 YYREEE (reference sequence). CDR3 bases: TGTGCCAGCAGCTGGACAGGGGGCACCGGGGAGCTGTTTTTT. It is translated as CASSWTGGTGELFF.

The rearrangement joins TRBV4-2 to TRBJ2-3, with 10 nucleotides matching TRBD2. Germline V gene data show CDR1 as LGHNA and CDR2 as YNFKEQ. Unmatched junction bases numbered 5, after V lost 0 bases and J lost 2 bases. This CDR3 has 17 residues. The CDR3: CASSQEQRGGSTDTQYF. CDR3 DNA: TGTGCCAGCAGCCAAGAGCAGCGGGGGGGTTCCACAGATACGCAGTATTTT.

The chain couples TRBV5-1 to TRBJ2-2; 12 bases fit TRBD2. Germline lookup yields CDR1 SGHRS and CDR2 YFSETQ. V was pared by 2 bases and J by 7 bases, with 12 bases of the junction left unmatched. The CDR3 has 18 residues. In nucleotides, the CDR3 is TGCGCCAGCAGCTTTTGGACTAGCGGGGCCCTCAGTGGCGGGGAGCTGTTTTTT. Amino acids: CASSFWTSGALSGGELFF. Together with reference TRBV5-1 and TRBJ2-2, the CDR3 gives the full variable domain: KAGVTQTPRYLIKTRGQQVTLSCSPISGHRSVSWYQQTPGQGLQFLFEYFSETQRNKGNFPGRFSGRQFSNSRSEMNVSTLELGDSALYLCASSFWTSGALSGGELFFGEGSRLTVL.

The chain recombines TRBV5-4 with TRBJ2-3; unclear D gene. The CDR3 loop spans 12 amino acids. Germline CDR1 and CDR2: SGHNT and YYREEE (reference sequence). V was pared by 0 bases and J by 7 bases, with 6 bases between. CDR3 nucleotide sequence: TGTGCCAGCAGCTTGGACTCGTATACGCAGTATTTT. It translates to CASSLDSYTQYF. Looking up the rest from reference TRBV5-4 and TRBJ2-3 gives the full variable domain: ETGVTQSPTHLIKTRGQQVTLRCSSQSGHNTVSWYQQALGQGPQFIFQYYREEENGRGNFPPRFSGLQFPNYSSELNVNALELDDSALYLCASSLDSYTQYFGPGTRLTVL.

The V gene is TRBV19, the J gene TRBJ2-1, with 8 bases identical to TRBD2. The CDR3 loop spans 16 amino acids. J lost 3 bases, V lost 4 bases, and 8 bases had no gene match. CDR1 and CDR2 from the germline V gene are LNHDA and SQIVND (reference sequence). The CDR3 bases are TGTGCCAGTAGTACAGGGTTGGCGGGGGGCTACAATGAGCAGTTCTTC. Translating it yields CASSTGLAGGYNEQFF.

The chain joins TRBV4-2 to TRBJ2-5, with 10 bases fitting TRBD2. CDR3 length: 15 amino acids. V gave up 0 bases and J gave up 13 bases; unmatched junction bases: 11. CDR1 is LGHNA and CDR2 is YNFKEQ in the germline V gene. The CDR3 region has the DNA TGTGCCAGCAGCCAAGATAGACTAGCGGGCACCCCATTGTACTTC. Protein sequence: CASSQDRLAGTPLYF.

This clone has just a few counts. CDR3 amino acids: CASSARGSSSGVSYNEQFF. DNA of the CDR3: TGCGCCAGCAGCGCGCGGGGTTCCTCAAGCGGGGTTTCTTACAATGAGCAGTTCTTC. The rearrangement links TRBV5-1 to TRBJ2-1, with TRBD2 matching over 7 bases. The germline V gene encodes CDR1 SGHRS and CDR2 YFSETQ. The V segment lost 4 bases and the J segment 4 bases; nucleotides outside the gene matches: 20. The CDR3 is 19 amino acids.